These T cell receptor beta chains were read from a single sample in a study of blood T cell repertoires in COVID-19. Assay used: immunoSEQ multiplex PCR; TCRdb lists only in-frame clones, some missing. The sample carries about 260,000 clones, 80% to 90% recorded once. The sequencing input was PBMCs or T cells enriched from blood (not recorded which). These TCRs come from a man in his fifties who had been exposed to COVID-19. Both conserved end residues are trimmed from each CDR3. Each record gives: J gene, V gene, CDR3 length, CDR3 protein.

J: TRBJ1-1; V: TRBV5-1; length: 12; CDR3: ASSQEIGRTEAF
J: TRBJ2-5; V: TRBV12-3/TRBV12-4; length: 10; CDR3: ASSTSPETQY
J: TRBJ1-4; V: TRBV4-1; length: 13; CDR3: ASSTAGQGGEKLF
J: TRBJ2-2; V: TRBV5-1; length: 14; CDR3: ASSLDGDRSAGELF
J: TRBJ1-6; V: TRBV2; length: 10; CDR3: ASSERWSPLH
J: TRBJ2-7; V: TRBV4-1; length: 14; CDR3: ASSQEGLRGAYEQY
J: TRBJ2-3; V: TRBV3-1/TRBV3-2; length: 13; CDR3: ASSVTGSSTDTQY
J: TRBJ1-1; V: TRBV2; length: 12; CDR3: ASRMGLMNTEAF
J: TRBJ1-3; V: TRBV12-3/TRBV12-4; length: 11; CDR3: ASGERFGNTIY
J: TRBJ1-6; V: TRBV5-1; length: 15; CDR3: ASSLRTGTDYNSPLH
J: TRBJ2-1; V: TRBV9; length: 14; CDR3: ASSYLAGSSYNEQF
J: TRBJ1-2; V: TRBV9; length: 11; CDR3: ASSVGGQRGYT
J: TRBJ1-1; V: TRBV7-9; length: 13; CDR3: ASSFVQGLDAEAF
J: TRBJ2-2; V: TRBV19; length: 13; CDR3: ASSISRANTGELF
J: TRBJ1-5; V: TRBV12-3/TRBV12-4; length: 11; CDR3: ASSLLMRQPQH
J: TRBJ2-2; V: TRBV5-4; length: 12; CDR3: ASSHKSGTGELF
J: TRBJ1-5; V: TRBV6-5; length: 12; CDR3: AKDRGLGNQPQH
J: TRBJ1-1; V: TRBV5-4; length: 14; CDR3: ASSLAVGARLSEAF
J: TRBJ2-1; V: TRBV5-4; length: 13; CDR3: ASSWVSGDSNEQF
J: TRBJ1-6; V: TRBV11-2; length: 13; CDR3: ASSFTGGADSPLH
J: TRBJ1-4; V: TRBV27; length: 14; CDR3: ASSFRVRATNEKLF
J: TRBJ2-3; V: TRBV5-6; length: 13; CDR3: ASSPGLTSTDTQY
J: TRBJ2-4; V: TRBV2; length: 12; CDR3: ASSEVSRRDIQY
J: TRBJ2-1; V: TRBV3-1/TRBV3-2; length: 11; CDR3: ASSPNREGGQF